Shown below are 10 T cell receptor beta chains from a single sample sequenced in a study of multiple sclerosis patients with progressive multifocal leukoencephalopathy. Indicated time point: time of PML onset. Produced via immunoSEQ multiplex PCR; TCRdb's table is partial and in-frame only. Of approximately 27,000 clones in the sample, about 85% were seen once. This sample comprised PBMCs, obtained from a patient treated with natalizumab. The receptor set was obtained from a woman between 25 and 40 years old with progressive multifocal leukoencephalopathy.

The J gene is TRBJ1-1, the V gene TRBV4-3; D is uncertain. CDR1 and CDR2 from the germline V gene are LGHNA and YSLEER. The V end was cut by 1 base, the J end by 6 bases, with 12 bases between. The CDR3 covers 14 residues. Written as DNA, the CDR3 is TGCGCCAGCAGCCAAGGGAGCAGGCGTTCTGAAGCTTTCTTT. This codes for CASSQGSRRSEAFF.

The V call is TRBV7-9, the J call TRBJ2-5; 11 positions agree with TRBD2. Trimming took 4 bases from V and 5 from J; bases not matched to a gene: 0. CDR1 SEHNR and CDR2 FQNEAQ come from the germline V gene (reference sequence). The CDR3 is 13 amino acids. The CDR3: CASSSSGGETQYF. The CDR3 DNA reads TGTGCCAGCAGCTCTAGCGGGGGGGAGACCCAGTACTTC.

This clone was recorded a few times. This rearrangement joins TRBV4-2 to TRBJ1-3, with D unresolved. The germline gives CDR1 LGHNA, CDR2 YNFKEQ. This CDR3 contains 14 residues. The V end lost 0 bases, the J end lost 7 bases, and 10 bases lay between the germline ends. The CDR3 loop is CASSQEGEWNTIYF. The CDR3 region has the DNA TGTGCCAGCAGCCAAGAGGGAGAGTGGAACACCATATATTTT.

The chain combines TRBV12-5 with TRBJ1-6; no definite D call. CDR1 is LGHNT and CDR2 is FRNRAP in the germline V gene. The CDR3 contains 14 residues. Trimming removed 6 bases from V and 3 bases from J, with 9 bases in between. CDR3 loop: CASGADGYNSPLHF. The CDR3 bases are TGTGCTAGTGGAGCGGACGGCTATAATTCACCCCTCCACTTT.

V usage is TRBV18 and J usage is TRBJ2-2, with TRBD1 matching 8 bases. J was trimmed by 5 bases and V by 3 bases; bases with no gene match: 11. The length of the CDR3 is 17 residues. Germline values: CDR1 KGHSH, CDR2 LQKENI. CDR3 in DNA: TGTGCCAGCTCACCTGCAGGGGGCATCAAACGTACCGGGGAGCTGTTTTTT. Encoded protein: CASSPAGGIKRTGELFF.

This clone occurred a few times. The chain carries TRBV11-1 and TRBJ2-2; no firm D call. V was trimmed by 3 bases and J by 4 bases, leaving 9 bases between them. This CDR3 has 14 amino acids. Germline CDR1 reads SGHAT; CDR2 reads FQDESV (reference sequence). As DNA, the CDR3 is TGTGCCAGCAGCTTTGTCAAATCCACCGGGGAGCTGTTTTTT. This gives the protein CASSFVKSTGELFF.

The chain uses TRBV11-1 and TRBJ2-3; the D is unclear. CDR3 length: 13 amino acids. V dropped 2 bases and J dropped 4 bases, with 7 bases sitting between them. The germline V gene has CDR1 SGHAT and CDR2 FQDESV (reference sequence). The CDR3 sequence is CASSLYEADTQYF. CDR3 in DNA: TGTGCCAGCAGCTTATATGAGGCAGATACGCAGTATTTT.

The V gene is TRBV7-8, the J gene TRBJ2-2; D possibly corresponds to TRBD1 (5 bases). Trimming stripped 1 base from V and 6 bases from J, with 9 bases between. Per germline, CDR1 SGHVS and CDR2 FQNEAQ. CDR3 length equals 14 residues. CDR3: CASSLVVGPGELFF. The CDR3, as DNA: TGTGCCAGCAGCTTAGTCGTGGGGCCCGGGGAGCTGTTTTTT.

V usage is TRBV5-6 and J usage is TRBJ2-1; D is undetermined. The CDR3 spans 13 residues. Germline V gives CDR1 SGHDT, CDR2 YYEEEE. V was cut by 0 bases and J by 7 bases, with 8 bases left in between. The DNA for the CDR3 is TGTGCCAGCAGCTTGGCTAGATCTAATGAGCAGTTCTTC. It is translated as CASSLARSNEQFF.

The DNA for the CDR3 is TGTGCCAGCAGCGTAGAAAACGGTCGGGCAGATACGCAGTATTTT. This gives the protein CASSVENGRADTQYF. The chain joins TRBV9 to TRBJ2-3, with no clear D. Looked up from germline, CDR1 is SGDLS and CDR2 is YYNGEE. The length of the CDR3 is 15 residues. V lost 0 bases and J lost 4, with 12 bases in between.